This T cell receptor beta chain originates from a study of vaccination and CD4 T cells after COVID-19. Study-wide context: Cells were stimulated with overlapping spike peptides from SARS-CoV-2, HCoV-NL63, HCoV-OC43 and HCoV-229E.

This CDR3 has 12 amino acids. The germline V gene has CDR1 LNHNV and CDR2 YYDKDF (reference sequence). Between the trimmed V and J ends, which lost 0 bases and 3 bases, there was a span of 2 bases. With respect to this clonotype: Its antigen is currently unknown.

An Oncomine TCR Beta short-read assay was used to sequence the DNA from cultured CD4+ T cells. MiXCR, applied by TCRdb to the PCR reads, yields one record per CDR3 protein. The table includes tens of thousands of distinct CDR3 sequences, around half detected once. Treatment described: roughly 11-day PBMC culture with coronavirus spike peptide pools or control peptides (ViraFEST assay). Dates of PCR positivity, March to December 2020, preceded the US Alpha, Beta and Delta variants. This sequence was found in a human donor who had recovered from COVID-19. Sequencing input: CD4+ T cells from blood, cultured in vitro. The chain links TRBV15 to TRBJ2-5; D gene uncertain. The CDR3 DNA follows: TGTGCCACCAGCAGAGACGAAGAGACCCAGTACTTC. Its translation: CATSRDEETQYF.